This T cell receptor (beta chain) was documented in a study of prognosis after radiotherapy for stage I lung cancer. Overall study context: Concurrent therapy was given to no patient receiving stereotactic body radiotherapy.

Blood draws of roughly 6 milliliters of peripheral blood occurred at each of two time points. By two-round multiplex PCR, the TCR beta CDR3 was amplified from genomic DNA. Individual primers that were specific to each TRBV and TRBJ gene served in first-round PCR. TCRdb used MiXCR to reprocess the multiplex PCR reads, holding one entry per CDR3 protein. The sample has under 35,000 distinct CDR3 sequences, about 42% seen once; the top ten hold 15%. The TCR sequence derives from a donor over 45 with non-small cell lung cancer. The sequencing used PBMCs, collected before or after stereotactic body radiation therapy (not recorded which).

The CDR3 region has the DNA TGTGCCAGCAGGGGCACAGTAACCTACGAGCAGTACTTC. Translated, it gives CASRGTVTYEQYF. The chain joins TRBV6-1 to TRBJ2-7; no clear D gene. Germline V gene sequence: CDR1 MNHNS, CDR2 SASEGT. The CDR3 length is 13 residues. V was trimmed by 6 bases and J by 2 bases, leaving 11 bases between them.